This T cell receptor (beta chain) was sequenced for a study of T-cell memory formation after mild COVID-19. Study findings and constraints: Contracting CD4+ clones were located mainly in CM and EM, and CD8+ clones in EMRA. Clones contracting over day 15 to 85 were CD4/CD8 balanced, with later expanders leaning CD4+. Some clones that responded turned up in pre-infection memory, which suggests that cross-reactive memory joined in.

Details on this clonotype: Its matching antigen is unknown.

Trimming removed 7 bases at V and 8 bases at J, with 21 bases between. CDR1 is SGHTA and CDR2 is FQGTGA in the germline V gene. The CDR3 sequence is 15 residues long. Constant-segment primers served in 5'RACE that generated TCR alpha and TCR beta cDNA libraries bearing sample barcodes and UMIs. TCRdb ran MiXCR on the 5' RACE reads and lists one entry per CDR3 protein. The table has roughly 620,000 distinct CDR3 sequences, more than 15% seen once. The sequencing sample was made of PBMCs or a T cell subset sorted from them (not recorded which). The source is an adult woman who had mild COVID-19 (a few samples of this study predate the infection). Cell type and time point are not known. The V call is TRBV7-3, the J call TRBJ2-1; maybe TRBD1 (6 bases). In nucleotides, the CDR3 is TGTGCCAGCATGGACAGCGGCCAGAACGTAGATGAGCAGTTCTTC. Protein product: CASMDSGQNVDEQFF. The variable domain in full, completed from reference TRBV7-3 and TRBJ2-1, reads GAGVSQTPSNKVTEKGKYVELRCDPISGHTALYWYRQSLGQGPEFLIYFQGTGAADDSGLPNDRFFAVRPEGSVSTLKIQRTERGDSAVYLCASMDSGQNVDEQFFGPGTRLTVL.